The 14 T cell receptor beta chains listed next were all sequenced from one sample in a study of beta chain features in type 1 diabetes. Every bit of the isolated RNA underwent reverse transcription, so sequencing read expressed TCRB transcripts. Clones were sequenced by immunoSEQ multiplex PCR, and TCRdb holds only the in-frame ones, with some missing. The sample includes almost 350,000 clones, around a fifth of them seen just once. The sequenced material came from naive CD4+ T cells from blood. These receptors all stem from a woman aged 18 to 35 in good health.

The CDR3 sequence is CASTGTGEGDYGYTF. As DNA, the CDR3 is TGTGCCAGCACTGGGACAGGGGAGGGAGACTATGGCTACACCTTC. The chain couples TRBV2 to TRBJ1-2, with 10 nucleotides matching TRBD1. V trimming: 7 bases; J trimming: 3 bases; junction bases outside the gene matches: 8. The CDR3 loop spans 15 amino acids. Germline CDR1 and CDR2: SNHLY and FYNNEI.

The CDR3 spells CASRAQGKDHGYTF. The CDR3 nucleotides are TGTGCCAGCAGGGCCCAGGGGAAGGACCATGGCTACACCTTC. This chain uses TRBV13 with TRBJ1-2; TRBD1 is a possible D gene (6 bases). The CDR3 has 14 amino acids. CDR1 PRHDT and CDR2 FYEKMQ come from the germline V gene (reference sequence). Trimming pared 6 bases from V and 6 bases from J, leaving 17 bases between.

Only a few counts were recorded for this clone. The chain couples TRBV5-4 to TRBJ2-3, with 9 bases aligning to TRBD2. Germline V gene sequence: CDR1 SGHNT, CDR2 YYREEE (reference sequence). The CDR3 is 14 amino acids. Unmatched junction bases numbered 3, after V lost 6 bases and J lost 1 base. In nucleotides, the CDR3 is TGTGCCAGCACATTAGCGGGGGGCACAGATACGCAGTATTTT. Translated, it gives CASTLAGGTDTQYF.

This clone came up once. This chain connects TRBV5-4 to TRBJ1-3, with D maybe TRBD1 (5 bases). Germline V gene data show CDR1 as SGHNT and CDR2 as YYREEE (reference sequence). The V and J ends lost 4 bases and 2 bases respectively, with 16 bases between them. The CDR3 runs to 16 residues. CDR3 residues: CASSRGGSATGNTIYF. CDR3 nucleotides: TGTGCCAGCAGCCGGGGGGGATCCGCTACTGGAAACACCATATATTTT.

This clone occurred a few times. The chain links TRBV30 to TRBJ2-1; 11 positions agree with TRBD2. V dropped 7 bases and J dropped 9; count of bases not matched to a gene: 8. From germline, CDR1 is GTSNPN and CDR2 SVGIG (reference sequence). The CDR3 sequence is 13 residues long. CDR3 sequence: CALRLAGWSEQFF. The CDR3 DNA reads TGTGCCTTAAGACTAGCGGGATGGAGTGAGCAGTTCTTC.

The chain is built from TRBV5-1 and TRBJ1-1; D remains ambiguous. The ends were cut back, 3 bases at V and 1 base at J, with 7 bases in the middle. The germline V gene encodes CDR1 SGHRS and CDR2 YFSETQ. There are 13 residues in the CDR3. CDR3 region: CASSSTSNTEAFF. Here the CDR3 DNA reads TGCGCCAGCAGCTCGACATCGAACACTGAAGCTTTCTTT.

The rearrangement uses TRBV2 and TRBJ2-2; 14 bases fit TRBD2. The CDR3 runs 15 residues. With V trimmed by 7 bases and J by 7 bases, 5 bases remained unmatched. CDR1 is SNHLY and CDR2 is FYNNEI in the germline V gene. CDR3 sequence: CASTTSGGADGELFF. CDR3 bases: TGTGCCAGCACGACTAGCGGGGGGGCTGACGGGGAGCTGTTTTTT.

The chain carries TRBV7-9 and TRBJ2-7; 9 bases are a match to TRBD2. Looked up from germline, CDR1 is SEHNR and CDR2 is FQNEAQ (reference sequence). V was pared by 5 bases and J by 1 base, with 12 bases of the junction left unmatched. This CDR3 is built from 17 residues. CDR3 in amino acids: CASSHPLGGRVSYEQYF. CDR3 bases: TGTGCCAGCAGCCATCCTCTTGGCGGGAGGGTTTCCTACGAGCAGTACTTC.

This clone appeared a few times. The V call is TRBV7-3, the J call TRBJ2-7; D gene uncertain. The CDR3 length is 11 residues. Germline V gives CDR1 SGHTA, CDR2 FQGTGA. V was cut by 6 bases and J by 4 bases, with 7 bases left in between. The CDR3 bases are TGTGCCAGCAGAGCCGATTACGAGCAGTACTTC. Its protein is CASRADYEQYF.

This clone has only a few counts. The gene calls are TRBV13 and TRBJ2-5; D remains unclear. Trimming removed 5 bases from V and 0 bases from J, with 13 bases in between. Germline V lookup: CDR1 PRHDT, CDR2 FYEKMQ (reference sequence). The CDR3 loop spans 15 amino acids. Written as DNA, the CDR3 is TGTGCCAGCAGCCTCTCCCAGCGAAACCAAGAGACCCAGTACTTC. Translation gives CASSLSQRNQETQYF.

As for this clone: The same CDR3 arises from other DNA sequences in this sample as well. DNA for the CDR3: TGTGCCAGCAGACGGGACACCCTGAACACTGAAGCTTTCTTT. This gives the protein CASRRDTLNTEAFF. This chain links TRBV6-5 with TRBJ1-1; a possible D gene is TRBD1 (6 bases). Per germline, CDR1 MNHEY and CDR2 SVGAGI. Trimming removed 6 bases at V and 0 bases at J, with 11 bases between. The CDR3 is 14 amino acids.

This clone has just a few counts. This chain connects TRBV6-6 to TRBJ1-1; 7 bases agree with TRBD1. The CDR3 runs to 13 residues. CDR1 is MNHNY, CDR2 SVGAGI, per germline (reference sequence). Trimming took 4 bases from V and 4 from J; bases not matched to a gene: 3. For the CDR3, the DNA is TGTGCCAGCAGTTCCGCAGGGGGCACTGAAGCTTTCTTT. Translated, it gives CASSSAGGTEAFF.

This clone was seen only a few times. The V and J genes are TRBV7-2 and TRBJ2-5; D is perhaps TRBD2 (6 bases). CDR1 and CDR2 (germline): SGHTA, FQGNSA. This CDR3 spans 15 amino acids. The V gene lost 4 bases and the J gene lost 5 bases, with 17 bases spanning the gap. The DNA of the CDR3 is TGTGCCAGCAGCTCTGGGACTTCCCCCGGTGAGACCCAGTACTTC. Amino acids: CASSSGTSPGETQYF.

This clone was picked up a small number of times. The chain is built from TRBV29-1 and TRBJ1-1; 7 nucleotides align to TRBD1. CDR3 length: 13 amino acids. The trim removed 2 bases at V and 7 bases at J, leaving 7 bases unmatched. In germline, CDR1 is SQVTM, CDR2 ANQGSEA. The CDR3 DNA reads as TGCAGCGTTGAACACAGGGGCTTGGGTGAAGCTTTCTTT. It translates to CSVEHRGLGEAFF.